Listed below are T cell receptor beta chains from one sample, sequenced in a study of blood T cell repertoires in COVID-19. Clones were read by immunoSEQ multiplex PCR, and TCRdb kept only the in-frame ones, dropping some. The profile shows some 120,000 clones, about nine tenths of them singletons. What was sequenced was peripheral blood. All receptors derive from a human donor with active COVID-19. The donor label of this sample is uncertain. Each CDR3 is given with its conserved first and last residue. The order of the fields is V gene, J gene, CDR3 length, CDR3 protein.

v_gene: TRBV7-6
j_gene: TRBJ2-1
len: 16
CDR3aa: CASSRRTGVSYNEQFF

v_gene: TRBV9
j_gene: TRBJ1-2
len: 13
CDR3aa: CASSAGGIGGYTF

v_gene: TRBV7-9
j_gene: TRBJ1-2
len: 15
CDR3aa: CASSLVQGARYGYTF

v_gene: TRBV25-1
j_gene: TRBJ2-5
len: 15
CDR3aa: CASSEGTAQEETQYF

v_gene: TRBV4-3
j_gene: TRBJ2-3
len: 13
CDR3aa: CASSQEQPDTQYF

v_gene: TRBV6-2/TRBV6-3
j_gene: TRBJ1-2
len: 14
CDR3aa: CASSYDTGLYGYTF

v_gene: TRBV5-6
j_gene: TRBJ2-4
len: 15
CDR3aa: CASSPDGIAKNIQYF

v_gene: TRBV10-3
j_gene: TRBJ2-7
len: 13
CDR3aa: CAISVRDTHEQYF

v_gene: TRBV6-1
j_gene: TRBJ1-5
len: 15
CDR3aa: CASSEDGRSNQPQHF

v_gene: TRBV2
j_gene: TRBJ2-3
len: 16
CDR3aa: CASSELASGGTDTQYF

v_gene: TRBV7-2
j_gene: TRBJ2-2
len: 15
CDR3aa: CASSFGQGYTGELFF